The 30 T cell receptor beta chains below come from one sample, sequenced in a study of Graves' ophthalmopathy and Graves' hyperthyroidism. Amplified TCR beta CDR3 regions were obtained using RNA transcripts as template. The first-round RT-PCR employed HTBI primers together with the Qiagen OneStep RT-PCR kit. A multiplex PCR was then performed as the second round. MiXCR, run by TCRdb on the multiplex PCR reads, gives a single entry per CDR3 protein. The sample has 40,000 to 45,000 distinct CDR3 sequences, about 50% seen once. Sequenced: peripheral blood. The receptors come from an adult man with Graves' ophthalmopathy.

V gene TRBV20-1 combines with J gene TRBJ2-3; D tentatively reads TRBD1 or TRBD2 (5 bases each). V lost 6 bases to trimming and J lost 4 bases, with 11 bases between them. Germline loops: CDR1 DFQATT, CDR2 SNEGSKA (reference sequence). This CDR3 region has 12 residues. The CDR3 is CSADGTADTQYF. CDR3 bases: TGCAGTGCCGACGGGACCGCAGATACGCAGTATTTT.

Note on this clonotype: Sequence at one end of the junction differs from germline and may be a read error. V is TRBV6-1 and J is TRBJ2-3, with D perhaps TRBD1 (5 bases). The V gene's germline CDR1 is MNHNS and CDR2 SASEGT. The length of the CDR3 is 15 residues. CDR3 in amino acids: CASSYDARATGTQYF. In DNA, the CDR3 is TGTGCCAGCAGTTACGATGCCAGGGCTACAGGTACGCAGTATTTT.

This clonotype was counted only a few times. V gene TRBV7-8 combines with J gene TRBJ1-2; weak D call: TRBD1 (5 bases). This CDR3 has 15 residues. V lost 5 bases and J lost 10, with 23 bases in between. The germline V gene has CDR1 SGHVS and CDR2 FQNEAQ. The CDR3 coding sequence is TGTGCCAGCAGCCTAACGACATTCTCCAGGGATGACTACACCTTC. Its translation is CASSLTTFSRDDYTF. The entire variable domain, with the rest obtained from reference TRBV7-8 and TRBJ1-2, is as follows: GAGVSQSPRYKVAKRGQDVALRCDPISGHVSLFWYQQALGQGPEFLTYFQNEAQLDKSGLPSDRFFAERPEGSVSTLKIQRTQQEDSAVYLCASSLTTFSRDDYTFGSGTRLTVV.

The chain recombines TRBV10-3 with TRBJ2-7, with TRBD1 matching over 7 bases. The CDR3 runs to 15 residues. Germline CDR1 ENHRY, CDR2 SYGVKD. V lost 3 bases to trimming and J lost 4 bases; unmatched junction nucleotides: 9. DNA for the CDR3: TGTGCCATCAGTGACTCCTCCGGGACAGAGTACGAGCAGTACTTC. This codes for CAISDSSGTEYEQYF.

The chain combines TRBV25-1 with TRBJ1-2; 9 nucleotides match TRBD1. The CDR3 consists of 14 residues. Per the germline V gene, CDR1 is MGHDK and CDR2 is SYGVNS. The V segment lost 4 bases and the J segment 4 bases; nucleotides outside the gene matches: 4. The CDR3, as DNA: TGTGCCAGCAGTGCGGGGACAGGGTCCTATGGCTACACCTTC. It specifies CASSAGTGSYGYTF.

The chain carries TRBV2 and TRBJ1-2; 8 positions match TRBD1. This CDR3 has 15 amino acids. Germline CDR1 is SNHLY and CDR2 is FYNNEI. V trimming: 3 bases; J trimming: 7 bases; junction bases outside the gene matches: 10. CDR3 amino acids: CASSDEVTGGAGYTF. The CDR3 DNA reads TGTGCCAGCAGTGATGAAGTCACAGGGGGGGCTGGCTACACCTTC.

On this clonotype itself: This may arise from a read error, as a much more abundant clone is one base away. V is TRBV4-1 and J is TRBJ2-3; 10 nucleotides match TRBD2. Germline V lookup: CDR1 MGHRA, CDR2 YSYEKL. This CDR3 has 16 residues. CDR3: CASSPGLAVSTETQYF. For the CDR3, the DNA is TGCGCCAGCAGCCCCGGACTAGCGGTCAGCACAGAGACGCAGTATTTT.

The V and J genes are TRBV7-3 and TRBJ2-2; 8 bases are a match to TRBD2. The CDR3 loop spans 14 amino acids. V dropped 10 bases and J dropped 7; count of bases not matched to a gene: 11. In germline, CDR1 is SGHTA, CDR2 FQGTGA. The CDR3 DNA is TGTGCCACCCCACCGACTAGCGTCGACGGGGAGCTGTTTTTT. Protein sequence: CATPPTSVDGELFF.

This clonotype was seen at least ten times. A much more abundant neighbour one base away suggests this may be a read error. The chain is built from TRBV7-9 and TRBJ2-3, with TRBD1 identical over 11 bases. CDR3 length equals 16 residues. The J segment lost 3 bases and the V segment lost 8 bases, leaving 10 bases of the junction unmatched. Germline CDR1 and CDR2: SEHNR and FQNEAQ (reference sequence). For the CDR3, the DNA is TGTGCCAGCGGCCCCTCCGGGACAGGGGGAACAGATACGCAGTATTTT. Amino acid sequence: CASGPSGTGGTDTQYF. Full variable domain (outside the CDR3, taken from reference TRBV7-9 and TRBJ2-3): DTGVSQNPRHKITKRGQNVTFRCDPISEHNRLYWYRQTLGQGPEFLTYFQNEAQLEKSRLLSDRFSAERPKGSFSTLEIQRTEQGDSAMYLCASGPSGTGGTDTQYFGPGTRLTVL.

Turning to this clonotype: Germline and junction disagree at one end, which may indicate a read error. The chain carries TRBV29-1 and TRBJ1-2; 7 bases fit TRBD1. CDR1 and CDR2 (germline): SQVTM, ANQGSEA. This CDR3 comprises 13 residues. CDR3 nucleotides: TGCAGCGTTGATCAGGGGGATGGCTATGGCTGCACCTTC. Protein product: CSVDQGDGYGCTF.

A remark on this clonotype: The CDR3 end shows no conserved phenylalanine or tryptophan, and so a read error is likely. The rearrangement uses TRBV5-5 and TRBJ2-5; 9 bases line up with TRBD2. Germline values: CDR1 SGHKS, CDR2 YYEKEE (reference sequence). V shed 3 bases and J 2 bases; nucleotides not matched to a gene: 5. The CDR3 has 15 residues. This CDR3 reads CASSSSTSGQETQYC. As DNA, the CDR3 is TGTGCCAGCAGCTCCTCGACTAGCGGACAAGAGACCCAGTACTGC.

This chain connects TRBV20-1 to TRBJ2-7; 7 nucleotides align to TRBD2. V shed 6 bases, J shed 3 bases, and the junction held 8 bases outside the gene matches. Germline assignment: CDR1 DFQATT and CDR2 SNEGSKA (reference sequence). The CDR3 consists of 13 residues. This CDR3 is CSAGEGQNYEQYF. The CDR3 DNA is TGCAGTGCAGGGGAGGGCCAAAACTACGAGCAGTACTTC.

This clonotype was counted a single time. The chain carries TRBV15 and TRBJ1-1; no definite D call. The V and J ends lost 5 bases and 0 bases respectively, with 16 bases between them. The CDR3 is 16 amino acids. In germline, CDR1 is LNHNV, CDR2 YYDKDF (reference sequence). The CDR3 is CATSRNIGRMNTEAFF. CDR3 coding DNA: TGTGCCACCAGCCGAAATATAGGACGGATGAACACTGAAGCTTTCTTT.

This clonotype occurred many times. The chain uses TRBV18 and TRBJ1-2; unclear D gene. This CDR3 has 14 residues. Trimming removed 3 bases at V and 4 bases at J, with 12 bases between. Germline V CDR1 and CDR2: KGHSH, LQKENI. The CDR3: CASSPDSTLYGYTF. The CDR3 coding sequence is TGTGCCAGCTCACCGGACTCGACTCTCTATGGCTACACCTTC.

V and J are TRBV19 and TRBJ2-5; weak D call: TRBD2 (8 bases). CDR1 LNHDA and CDR2 SQIVND come from the germline V gene (reference sequence). Trimming cost V 5 bases and J 5 bases, with 18 bases left between them. The length of the CDR3 is 15 residues. The CDR3 sequence: CASSPTGTSDETQYF. As DNA, the CDR3 is TGTGCCAGTAGTCCGACAGGGACTAGTGATGAGACCCAGTACTTC.

The table lists this clonotype with many counts. The rearrangement links TRBV6-5 to TRBJ2-1, with 8 bases that match TRBD2. V shed 5 bases, J shed 1 base, and the junction held 4 bases outside the gene matches. Germline lookup yields CDR1 MNHEY and CDR2 SVGAGI. The length of the CDR3 is 15 residues. The CDR3 sequence: CASSRSGVSYNEQFF. CDR3 DNA: TGTGCCAGCAGTCGTAGCGGGGTTTCCTACAATGAGCAGTTCTTC.

J is TRBJ2-2 and V is TRBV4-3; no clear D gene. Trimming shortened V by 6 bases and J by 4 bases, and 12 bases separated the two germline ends. This CDR3 is 14 amino acids long. CDR1 is LGHNA and CDR2 is YSLEER in the germline V gene. The CDR3 is CASRPEVGTGELFF. For the CDR3, the DNA is TGCGCCAGCAGACCAGAAGTAGGCACCGGGGAGCTGTTTTTT.

This clonotype was detected ten times or more. J is TRBJ2-5 and V is TRBV25-1; either TRBD1 or TRBD2 may fit D (5 bases each). Germline V gives CDR1 MGHDK, CDR2 SYGVNS. V lost 4 bases and J 5 bases, leaving 8 bases between the germline ends. This CDR3 contains 12 residues. CDR3 sequence: CASSARDETQYF. The CDR3 nucleotides are TGTGCCAGCAGTGCGAGGGACGAGACCCAGTACTTC.

This clonotype was seen only once. The chain joins TRBV3-1 to TRBJ2-3, with 8 positions matching TRBD2. Trimming at V came to 3 bases and at J to 1 base, leaving 12 bases not matched to a gene. The germline V gene has CDR1 LGHDT and CDR2 YNNKEL (reference sequence). This CDR3 region has 18 residues. The CDR3 bases are TGTGCCAGCAGCCAGCTGATGAGCGGGGGAGTAGGCACAGATACGCAGTATTTT. This gives the protein CASSQLMSGGVGTDTQYF.

The chain couples TRBV15 to TRBJ1-1; D gene unclear. The CDR3 runs to 17 residues. V dropped 0 bases and J dropped 2 bases, with 16 bases sitting between them. Germline CDR1 and CDR2: LNHNV and YYDKDF (reference sequence). CDR3: CATSRETVLSGNTEAFF. CDR3 DNA sequence: TGTGCCACCAGCAGAGAAACGGTACTCTCTGGAAACACTGAAGCTTTCTTT.

This clonotype was detected once. V gene TRBV12-3 or TRBV12-4 combines with J gene TRBJ2-6; no reliable D call. The CDR3 loop spans 10 amino acids. Trimming removed 8 bases from V and 4 bases from J, with 0 bases in between. The CDR3 coding sequence is TGTGCCAGCGGGGCCAACGTCCTGACTTTC. It is translated as CASGANVLTF.

This chain links TRBV7-6 with TRBJ1-6; perhaps TRBD1 as D (6 bases). CDR1 is SGHVS and CDR2 is FNYEAQ in the germline V gene. V was trimmed by 7 bases and J by 8 bases, leaving 18 bases between them. CDR3 length equals 15 residues. The CDR3 reads CASTLGGKGDSPLHF. The CDR3 nucleotides read TGTGCCAGCACCCTGGGGGGAAAGGGGGATTCACCCCTCCACTTT. The full variable domain, rest sourced from reference TRBV7-6 and TRBJ1-6, is GAGVSQSPRYKVTKRGQDVALRCDPISGHVSLYWYRQALGQGPEFLTYFNYEAQQDKSGLPNDRFSAERPEGSISTLTIQRTEQRDSAMYRCASTLGGKGDSPLHFGNGTRLTVT.

Only a few counts were recorded for this clonotype. The chain joins TRBV24-1 to TRBJ1-5; D unresolved. V shed 0 bases and J shed 5 bases, with 4 bases lying between them. Germline loops: CDR1 KGHDR, CDR2 SFDVKD. The CDR3 sequence is 13 residues long. CDR3 sequence (DNA): TGTGCCACCAGTGATTTGAGTGATCAGCCCCAGCATTTT. Translation gives CATSDLSDQPQHF.

This chain links TRBV20-1 with TRBJ2-7; 9 bases are a match to TRBD1. Germline CDR1 is DFQATT and CDR2 is SNEGSKA (reference sequence). With V trimmed by 6 bases and J by 2 bases, 5 bases remained unmatched. CDR3 length: 13 residues. CDR3 bases: TGCAGTGCCGCAGGGACAGGGACCTACGAGCAGTACTTC. Encoded protein: CSAAGTGTYEQYF.

This clonotype has only one observation. The J gene is TRBJ2-1, the V gene TRBV9; tentatively, D is TRBD1 (6 bases). The CDR3 extends over 14 amino acids. Germline CDR1 is SGDLS and CDR2 is YYNGEE. V was pared by 4 bases and J by 4 bases, with 12 bases between. In DNA form, the CDR3 reads TGTGCCAGCAGCCCCCGGGACATATACAATGAGCAGTTCTTC. Translation gives CASSPRDIYNEQFF.

The gene calls are TRBV7-9 and TRBJ1-4, with 8 positions matching TRBD1. Germline V CDR1 and CDR2: SEHNR, FQNEAQ (reference sequence). The V segment lost 5 bases and the J segment 6 bases; nucleotides outside the gene matches: 5. This CDR3 spans 14 amino acids. CDR3 sequence: CASSITGGYEKLFF. CDR3 coding DNA: TGTGCCAGCAGCATTACAGGGGGTTATGAAAAACTGTTTTTT.

This clonotype has ten or more counts. The chain has TRBV27 and TRBJ1-6; TRBD1 might be the D (5 bases). Looked up from germline, CDR1 is MNHEY and CDR2 is SMNVEV (reference sequence). The V and J ends lost 0 bases and 3 bases respectively, with 6 bases between them. The CDR3 runs 15 residues. The CDR3 nucleotides read TGTGCCAGCAGTTTATCCCAGGGCTATAATTCACCCCTCCACTTT. Translation: CASSLSQGYNSPLHF.

This clonotype was counted at least ten times. A much larger clone lies a single base off, so this may be a read error. This chain links TRBV5-6 with TRBJ2-7; D is undetermined. V was pared by 3 bases and J by 2 bases, with 12 bases between. This CDR3 region has 14 residues. From germline, CDR1 is SGHDT and CDR2 YYEEEE. CDR3 nucleotides: TGTGCCAGCAGCTACGACGGCGTTGCCTACGAGCAGTACTTC. Protein product: CASSYDGVAYEQYF. Combining the CDR3 with reference TRBV5-6 and TRBJ2-7 gives the whole variable domain DAGVTQSPTHLIKTRGQQVTLRCSPKSGHDTVSWYQQALGQGPQFIFQYYEEEERQRGNFPDRFSGHQFPNYSSELNVNALLLGDSALYLCASSYDGVAYEQYFGPGTRLTVT.

This clonotype has a count of ten or more. This chain uses TRBV12-3 or TRBV12-4 with TRBJ2-1; tentative D call: TRBD2 (6 bases). Deletions cut 1 base from V and 7 bases from J, with 14 bases between. The length of the CDR3 is 15 residues. Written as DNA, the CDR3 is TGTGCCAGCAGTTTAGGGGGAGGCAGATGGAATGAGCAGTTCTTC. Translated, it gives CASSLGGGRWNEQFF.

This clonotype has a count of ten or more. This sequence joins TRBV4-3 and TRBJ2-2, with D perhaps given as TRBD1 or TRBD2 (5 bases each). This CDR3 region has 15 residues. V dropped 0 bases and J dropped 13 bases, with 18 bases sitting between them. CDR1 is LGHNA and CDR2 is YSLEER in the germline V gene. The CDR3 sequence is CASSQDPQGPSRLFF. DNA for the CDR3: TGCGCCAGCAGCCAAGACCCCCAGGGCCCTAGCAGGCTGTTTTTT.